A single count supports the clone carrying this T cell receptor (beta chain). Its target is unknown. One end of the junction is discordant with germline, which a read error may explain. There are 14 residues in the CDR3. Germline CDR1 DFQATT, CDR2 SNEGSKA (reference sequence). The sample belongs to a study of T cells in Graves' hyperthyroidism and ophthalmopathy. Whole-study results and caveats: Also found in blood were most expanded thyroid clonotypes above 0.001.

Calling Graves' hyperthyroidism stable meant ophthalmopathy did not progress within 18 months. Lactation, pregnancy, other autoimmune disease or uncontrolled infection led to exclusion of patients. TCR beta CDR3 region amplification was performed from RNA transcripts. The HTBI primer set served for first-round RT-PCR of the TCR CDR3. MiXCR was run by TCRdb on the multiplex PCR reads, yielding one entry per CDR3 protein. Of a few hundred thousand distinct CDR3 sequences in the sample, around 46% were seen once. Sequenced sample: peripheral blood or thyroid tissue (not recorded which). This TCR came from a woman between 18 and 29 years old with Graves' hyperthyroidism. The rearrangement joins TRBV20-1 to TRBJ1-1, with a possible D match to TRBD1 (5 bases). Here the CDR3 DNA reads TGCAGTGCTAAACGGGGCGAAGGAGACACTGAAGCCTTCTTT. Protein sequence: CSAKRGEGDTEAFF.